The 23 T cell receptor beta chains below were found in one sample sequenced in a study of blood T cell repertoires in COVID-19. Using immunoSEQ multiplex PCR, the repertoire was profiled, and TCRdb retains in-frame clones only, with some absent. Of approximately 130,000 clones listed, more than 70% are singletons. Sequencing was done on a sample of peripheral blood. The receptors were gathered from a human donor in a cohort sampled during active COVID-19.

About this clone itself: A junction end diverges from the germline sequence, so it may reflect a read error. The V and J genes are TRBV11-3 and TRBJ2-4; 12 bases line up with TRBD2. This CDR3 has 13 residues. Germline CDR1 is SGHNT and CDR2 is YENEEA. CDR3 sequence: CASSSWTSGNLFF. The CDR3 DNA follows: TGTGCCAGCAGCTCGTGGACTAGCGGGAATCTCTTCTTT.

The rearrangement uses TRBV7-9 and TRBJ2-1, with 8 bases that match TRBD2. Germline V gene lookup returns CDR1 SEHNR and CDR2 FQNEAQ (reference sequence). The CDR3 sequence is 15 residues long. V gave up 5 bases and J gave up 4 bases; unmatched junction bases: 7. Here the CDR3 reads CASSITSGPYNEQFF. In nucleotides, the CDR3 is TGTGCCAGCAGCATCACTAGCGGCCCTTACAATGAGCAGTTCTTC.

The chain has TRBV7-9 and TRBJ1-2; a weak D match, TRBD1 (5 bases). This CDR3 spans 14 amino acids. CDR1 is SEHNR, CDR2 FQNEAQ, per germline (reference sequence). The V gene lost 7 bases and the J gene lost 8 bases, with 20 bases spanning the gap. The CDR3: CASNSDSGLQGYTF. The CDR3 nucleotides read TGTGCCAGCAACTCTGATTCAGGGTTGCAGGGCTACACCTTC.

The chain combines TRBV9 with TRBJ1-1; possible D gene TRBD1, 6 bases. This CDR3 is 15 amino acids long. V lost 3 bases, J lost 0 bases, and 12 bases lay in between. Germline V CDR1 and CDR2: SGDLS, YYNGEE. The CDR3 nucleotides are TGTGCCAGCAGCGAAACAGGGTGGGTGAACACTGAAGCTTTCTTT. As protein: CASSETGWVNTEAFF.

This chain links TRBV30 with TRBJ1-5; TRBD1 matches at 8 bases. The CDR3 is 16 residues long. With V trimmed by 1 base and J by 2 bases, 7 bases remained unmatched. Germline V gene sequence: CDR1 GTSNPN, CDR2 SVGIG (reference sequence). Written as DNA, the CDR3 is TGTGCCTGGAGTGCTAGGACAGGGCGCGGCAATCAGCCCCAGCATTTT. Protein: CAWSARTGRGNQPQHF.

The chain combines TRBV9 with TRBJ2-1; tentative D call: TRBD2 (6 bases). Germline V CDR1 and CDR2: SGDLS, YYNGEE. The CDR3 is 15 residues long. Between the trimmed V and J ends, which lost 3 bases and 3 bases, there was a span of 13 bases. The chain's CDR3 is CASSDSGNFYNEQFF. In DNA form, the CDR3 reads TGTGCCAGCAGCGATAGCGGTAACTTCTACAATGAGCAGTTCTTC.

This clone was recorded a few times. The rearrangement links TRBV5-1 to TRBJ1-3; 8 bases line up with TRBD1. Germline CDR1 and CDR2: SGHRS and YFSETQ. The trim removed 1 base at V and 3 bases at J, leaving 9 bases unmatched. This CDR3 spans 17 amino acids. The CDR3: CASSLTSTGEIGNTIYF. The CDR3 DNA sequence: TGCGCCAGCAGCTTGACGTCGACAGGGGAGATTGGAAACACCATATATTTT.

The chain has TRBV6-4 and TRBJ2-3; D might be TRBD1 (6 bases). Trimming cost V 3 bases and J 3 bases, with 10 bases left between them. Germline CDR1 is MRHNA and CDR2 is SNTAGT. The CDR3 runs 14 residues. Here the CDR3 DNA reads TGTGCCAGCAGTGAGGGGGCGCCGACAGATACGCAGTATTTT. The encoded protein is CASSEGAPTDTQYF.

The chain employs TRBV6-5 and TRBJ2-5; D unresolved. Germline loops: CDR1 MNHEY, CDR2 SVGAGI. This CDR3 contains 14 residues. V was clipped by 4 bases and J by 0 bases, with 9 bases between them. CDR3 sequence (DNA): TGTGCCAGCAGTTCCCCTCCGTACCAAGAGACCCAGTACTTC. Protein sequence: CASSSPPYQETQYF.

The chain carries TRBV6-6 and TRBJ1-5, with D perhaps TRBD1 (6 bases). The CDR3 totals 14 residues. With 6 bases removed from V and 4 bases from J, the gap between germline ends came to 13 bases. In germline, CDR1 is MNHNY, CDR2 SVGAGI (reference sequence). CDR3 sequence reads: CASSSTRGNQPQHF. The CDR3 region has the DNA TGTGCCAGCAGCTCCACGAGGGGGAATCAGCCCCAGCATTTT.

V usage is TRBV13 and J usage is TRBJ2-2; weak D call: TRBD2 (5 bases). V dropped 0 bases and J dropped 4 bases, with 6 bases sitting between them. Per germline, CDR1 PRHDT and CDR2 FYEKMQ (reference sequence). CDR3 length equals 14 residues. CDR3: CASSLGRGTGELFF. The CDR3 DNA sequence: TGTGCCAGCAGCTTAGGCCGGGGCACCGGGGAGCTGTTTTTT.

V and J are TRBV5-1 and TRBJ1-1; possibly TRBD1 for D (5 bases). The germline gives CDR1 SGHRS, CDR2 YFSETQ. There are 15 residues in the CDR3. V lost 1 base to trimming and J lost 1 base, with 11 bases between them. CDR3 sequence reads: CASSLNGGRNTEAFF. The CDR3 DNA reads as TGCGCCAGCAGCTTGAACGGGGGTCGGAACACTGAAGCTTTCTTT. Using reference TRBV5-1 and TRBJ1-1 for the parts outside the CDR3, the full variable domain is KAGVTQTPRYLIKTRGQQVTLSCSPISGHRSVSWYQQTPGQGLQFLFEYFSETQRNKGNFPGRFSGRQFSNSRSEMNVSTLELGDSALYLCASSLNGGRNTEAFFGQGTRLTVV.

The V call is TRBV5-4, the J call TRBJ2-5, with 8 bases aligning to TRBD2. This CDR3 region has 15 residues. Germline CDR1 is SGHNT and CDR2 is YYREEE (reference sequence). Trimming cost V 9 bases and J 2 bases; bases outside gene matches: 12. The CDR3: CAIPVRSGAQETQYF. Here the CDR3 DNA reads TGTGCCATCCCCGTCCGTAGCGGGGCACAAGAGACCCAGTACTTC.

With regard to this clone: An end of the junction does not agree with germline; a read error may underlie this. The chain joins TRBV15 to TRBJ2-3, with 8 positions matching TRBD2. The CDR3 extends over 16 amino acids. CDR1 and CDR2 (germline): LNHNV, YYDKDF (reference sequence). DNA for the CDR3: TGTGCCACCACCAGAGTAGAGCGAGCGGGAGTGGATACGCAGTATTTT. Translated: CATTRVERAGVDTQYF.

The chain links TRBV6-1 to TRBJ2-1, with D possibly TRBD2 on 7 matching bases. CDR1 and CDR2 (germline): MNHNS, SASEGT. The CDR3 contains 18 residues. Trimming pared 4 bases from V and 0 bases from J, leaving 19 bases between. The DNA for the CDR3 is TGTGCCAGCAGTGCCGCTTGGGCGGGGGCCTACTCCTACAATGAGCAGTTCTTC. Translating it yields CASSAAWAGAYSYNEQFF.

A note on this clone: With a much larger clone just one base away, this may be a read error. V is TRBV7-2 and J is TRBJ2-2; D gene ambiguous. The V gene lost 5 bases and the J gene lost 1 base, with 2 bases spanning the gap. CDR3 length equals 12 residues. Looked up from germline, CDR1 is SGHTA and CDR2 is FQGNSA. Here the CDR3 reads CASSRNTGELFF. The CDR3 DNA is TGTGCCAGCAGCCGGAACACCGGGGAGCTGTTTTTT.

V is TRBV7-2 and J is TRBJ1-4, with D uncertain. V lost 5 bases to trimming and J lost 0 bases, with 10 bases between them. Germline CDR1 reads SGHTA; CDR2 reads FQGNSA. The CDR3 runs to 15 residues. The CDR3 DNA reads TGTGCCAGCAGCGCCACTGTCTCAACTAATGAAAAACTGTTTTTT. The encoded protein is CASSATVSTNEKLFF.

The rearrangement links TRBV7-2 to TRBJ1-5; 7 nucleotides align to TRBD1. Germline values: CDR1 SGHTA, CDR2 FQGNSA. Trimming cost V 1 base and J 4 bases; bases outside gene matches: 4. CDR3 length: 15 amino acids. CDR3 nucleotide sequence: TGTGCCAGCAGCTTAGGGGACAGCGCTAATCAGCCCCAGCATTTT. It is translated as CASSLGDSANQPQHF.

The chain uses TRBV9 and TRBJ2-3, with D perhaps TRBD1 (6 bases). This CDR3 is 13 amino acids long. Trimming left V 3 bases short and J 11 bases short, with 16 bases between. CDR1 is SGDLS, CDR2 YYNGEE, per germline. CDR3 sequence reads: CASSGGHLGEQYF. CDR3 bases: TGTGCCAGCAGCGGGGGACATCTTGGAGAGCAGTATTTT.

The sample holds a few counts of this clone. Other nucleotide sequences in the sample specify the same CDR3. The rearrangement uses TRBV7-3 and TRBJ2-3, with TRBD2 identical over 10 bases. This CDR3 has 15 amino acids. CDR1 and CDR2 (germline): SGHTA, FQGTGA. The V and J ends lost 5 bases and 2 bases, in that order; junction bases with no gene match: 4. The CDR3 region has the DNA TGTGCCAGCAGCCGAAGCGGGGGGGCCACAGATACGCAGTATTTT. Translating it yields CASSRSGGATDTQYF.

The CDR3 here is CASSLLAGGADTQYF. CDR3 DNA: TGCGCCAGCAGCCTACTAGCGGGAGGAGCAGATACGCAGTATTTT. The V gene is TRBV5-1, the J gene TRBJ2-3, with 12 bases aligning to TRBD2. The germline V gene has CDR1 SGHRS and CDR2 YFSETQ. The length of the CDR3 is 15 residues. Unmatched junction bases numbered 4, after V lost 4 bases and J lost 4 bases.

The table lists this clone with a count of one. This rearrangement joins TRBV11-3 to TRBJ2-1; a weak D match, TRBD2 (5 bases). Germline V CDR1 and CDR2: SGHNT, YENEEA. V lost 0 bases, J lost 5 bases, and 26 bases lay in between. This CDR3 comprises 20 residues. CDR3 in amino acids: CASSLEGSFRLAPGNNEQFF. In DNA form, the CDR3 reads TGTGCCAGCAGCTTAGAAGGTTCTTTTCGTCTAGCCCCCGGGAACAATGAGCAGTTCTTC.

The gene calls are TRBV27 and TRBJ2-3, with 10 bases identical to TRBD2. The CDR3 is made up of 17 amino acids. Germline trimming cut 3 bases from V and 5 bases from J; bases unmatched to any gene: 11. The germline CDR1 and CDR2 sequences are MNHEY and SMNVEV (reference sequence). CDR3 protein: CASSFYGASGSGDTQYF. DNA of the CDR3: TGTGCCAGCAGTTTTTATGGGGCTAGCGGGAGCGGAGATACGCAGTATTTT.